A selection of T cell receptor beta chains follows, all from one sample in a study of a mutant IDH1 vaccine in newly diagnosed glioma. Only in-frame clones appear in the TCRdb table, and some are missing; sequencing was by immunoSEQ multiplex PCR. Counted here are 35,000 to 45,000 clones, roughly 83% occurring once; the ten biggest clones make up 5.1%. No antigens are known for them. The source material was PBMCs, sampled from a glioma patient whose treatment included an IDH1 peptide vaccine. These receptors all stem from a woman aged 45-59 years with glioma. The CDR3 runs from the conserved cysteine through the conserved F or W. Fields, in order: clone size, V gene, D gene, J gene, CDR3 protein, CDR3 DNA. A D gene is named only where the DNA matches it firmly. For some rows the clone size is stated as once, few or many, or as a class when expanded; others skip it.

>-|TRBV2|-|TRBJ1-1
CASSLDASTEAFF
TGTGCCAGCAGTTTGGACGCGAGCACTGAAGCTTTCTTT
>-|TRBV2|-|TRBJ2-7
CASSVWGEQYF
TGTGCCAGCAGTGTTTGGGGAGAGCAGTACTTC
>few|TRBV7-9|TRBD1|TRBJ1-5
CASSLGQGEVRGQPQHF
TGTGCCAGCAGCTTGGGACAGGGGGAGGTAAGAGGTCAGCCCCAGCATTTT
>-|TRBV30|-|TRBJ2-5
CAWSEGGAGETQYF
TGTGCCTGGAGTGAGGGGGGCGCGGGGGAGACCCAGTACTTC
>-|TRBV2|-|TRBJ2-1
CASQPGTHENEQFF
TGTGCCAGCCAACCGGGGACACACGAGAATGAGCAGTTCTTC
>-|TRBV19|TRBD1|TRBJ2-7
CASSTTTGYEQYF
TGTGCCAGTAGTACCACGACAGGGTACGAGCAGTACTTC
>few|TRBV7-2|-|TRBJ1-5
CASSPVGGSNQPQHF
TGTGCCAGCAGCCCCGTAGGGGGAAGCAATCAGCCCCAGCATTTT
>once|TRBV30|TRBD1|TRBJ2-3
CAWSSTGGITDTQYF
TGTGCCTGGAGTTCCACAGGGGGCATCACAGATACGCAGTATTTT
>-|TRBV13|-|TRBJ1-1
CASSSPGTEAFF
TGTGCCAGCAGCTCCCCGGGGACTGAAGCTTTCTTT
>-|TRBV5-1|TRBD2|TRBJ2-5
CASSWKEGAGGREETQYF
TGCGCCAGCAGCTGGAAGGAGGGAGCGGGGGGCCGCGAAGAGACCCAGTACTTC
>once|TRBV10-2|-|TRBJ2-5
CASNQDRIQARETQYF
TGCGCCAGCAATCAAGACAGGATACAAGCAAGAGAGACCCAGTACTTC
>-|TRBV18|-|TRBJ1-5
CASSPGRGATSNQPQHF
TGTGCCAGCTCCCCAGGTCGGGGGGCTACAAGCAATCAGCCCCAGCATTTT
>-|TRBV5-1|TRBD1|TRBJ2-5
CASSLGQGAQETQYF
TGCGCCAGCAGCTTGGGACAGGGGGCCCAAGAGACCCAGTACTTC
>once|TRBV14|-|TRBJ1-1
CASSHLRGLYSNTEAFF
TGTGCCAGCAGCCATCTTAGGGGACTTTATTCGAACACTGAAGCTTTCTTT
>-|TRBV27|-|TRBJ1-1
CASWRKVMNTEAFF
TGTGCCAGCTGGCGGAAAGTGATGAACACTGAAGCTTTCTTT
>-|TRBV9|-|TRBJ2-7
CASSPAGHRSYEQYF
TGTGCCAGCAGCCCCGCAGGCCATCGCTCCTACGAGCAGTACTTC
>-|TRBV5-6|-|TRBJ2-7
CASSYGATAYEQYF
TGTGCCAGCAGCTATGGCGCGACGGCCTACGAGCAGTACTTC
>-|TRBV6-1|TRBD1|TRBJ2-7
CASRDRGLTYEQYF
TGTGCCAGCAGGGACAGGGGGCTTACCTACGAGCAGTACTTC
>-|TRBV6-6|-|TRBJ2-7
CASGHYYEQYF
TGTGCCAGTGGACACTACTACGAGCAGTACTTC
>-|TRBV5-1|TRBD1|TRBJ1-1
CASSWTGGNTEAFF
TGCGCCAGCAGCTGGACAGGGGGAAACACTGAAGCTTTCTTT
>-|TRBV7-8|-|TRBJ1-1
CASGGPGEAFF
TGTGCCAGCGGGGGGCCGGGTGAAGCTTTCTTT
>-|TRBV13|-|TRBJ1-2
CASSLTRGPYGYTF
TGTGCCAGCAGCTTGACCCGGGGCCCCTATGGCTACACCTTC
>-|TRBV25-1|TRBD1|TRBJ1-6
CASSDRGWTGNGSPLHF
TGTGCCAGCAGTGACCGGGGGTGGACAGGGAACGGTTCACCCCTCCACTTT
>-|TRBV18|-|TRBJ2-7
CASSPQSGGVYEQYF
TGTGCCAGCTCACCACAGAGCGGCGGGGTTTACGAGCAGTACTTC
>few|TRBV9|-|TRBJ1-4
CASSAPGENEKLFF
TGTGCCAGCAGCGCGCCAGGGGAGAATGAAAAACTGTTTTTT
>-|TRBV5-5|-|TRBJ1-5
CASSLWDSNQPQHF
TGTGCCAGCAGCTTGTGGGACAGCAATCAGCCCCAGCATTTT
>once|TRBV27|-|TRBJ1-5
CASRDQGSAVQPQHF
TGTGCCAGCAGGGACCAGGGATCGGCGGTTCAGCCCCAGCATTTT